This T cell receptor (beta chain) was sequenced for a study of a mutant IDH1 vaccine in newly diagnosed glioma. Study details: Most patients had radiochemotherapy with temozolomide before enrollment; others had one alone. Overall study findings and caveats: Of the patients, 93.3% had vaccine-induced immune responses.

This CDR3 region has 15 residues. CDR1 is MGHRA and CDR2 is YSYEKL in the germline V gene. V dropped 4 bases and J dropped 0; count of bases not matched to a gene: 3. As concerns this clone: The antigen is unknown.

Time point in this sample: week 5, during vaccination. Vaccinated patients received 300 ug of mutant IDH1 20-mer peptide per dose, with topical imiquimod. TCRdb's copy holds only in-frame clones and misses some; the assay was immunoSEQ multiplex PCR. Among roughly 40,000 clones listed, about nine tenths were seen once. This specimen consisted of PBMCs, obtained from a glioma patient whose treatment included an IDH1 peptide vaccine. The receptor comes from a middle-aged man with glioma. This rearrangement joins TRBV4-1 to TRBJ1-3, with 7 bases aligning to TRBD1. The CDR3 DNA sequence: TGCGCCAGCAGCCGAGGACAGGACTCTGGAAACACCATATATTTT. Translating gives CASSRGQDSGNTIYF.